The TCR beta chain described here comes from a study of blood T cell repertoires in COVID-19. Study-level information: The United States, Italy and Spain provided the acute and convalescent COVID-19 samples. Nucleic acid was either cDNA or gDNA, and it came from T cells, B-cell-depleted T cells, or PBMCs.

In the study's own analysis: Reference gene primer amplification in the assay estimated nucleated cell counts. Data came from immunoSEQ multiplex PCR; TCRdb stores just in-frame clones and leaves some out. V and J calls plus clone size are reproduced from that table; the DNA served to infer D and trimming. The sample includes roughly 150,000 clones, around 79% seen only once; the top ten take under 10%. Germline CDR1 and CDR2: SGHNT and YENEEA. The CDR3 consists of 12 residues. To note about this clone: Germline is not matched at one junction end, which may reflect a read error.

The origin of this receptor is a man in his fifties with active or convalescent COVID-19. The rearrangement uses TRBV11-3 and TRBJ1-6; TRBD1 might be the D (5 bases). Sample: peripheral blood. The CDR3 reads CTRAGWCSPLHF. The CDR3, as DNA: TGTACCAGGGCAGGGTGGTGCTCACCCCTCCACTTT.